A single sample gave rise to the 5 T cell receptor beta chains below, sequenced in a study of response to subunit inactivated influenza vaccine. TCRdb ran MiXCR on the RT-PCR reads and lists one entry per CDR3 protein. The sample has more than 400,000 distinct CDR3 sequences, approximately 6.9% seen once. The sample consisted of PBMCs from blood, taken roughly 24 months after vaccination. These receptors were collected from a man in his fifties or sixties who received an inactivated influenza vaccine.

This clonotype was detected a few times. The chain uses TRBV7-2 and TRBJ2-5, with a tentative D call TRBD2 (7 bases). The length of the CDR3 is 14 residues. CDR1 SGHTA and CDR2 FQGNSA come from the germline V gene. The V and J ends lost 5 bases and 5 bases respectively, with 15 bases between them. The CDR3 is CASSLGGRTETQYF. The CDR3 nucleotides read TGTGCCAGCAGCCTCGGGGGGCGCACGGAGACCCAGTACTTC.

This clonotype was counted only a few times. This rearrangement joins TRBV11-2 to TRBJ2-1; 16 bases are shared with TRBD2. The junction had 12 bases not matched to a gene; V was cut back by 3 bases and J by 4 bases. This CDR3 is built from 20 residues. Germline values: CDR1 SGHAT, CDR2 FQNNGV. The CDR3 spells CASSFVTGTSGRVNYNEQFF. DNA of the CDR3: TGTGCCAGCAGCTTCGTGACCGGGACTAGCGGGAGGGTAAATTACAATGAGCAGTTCTTC. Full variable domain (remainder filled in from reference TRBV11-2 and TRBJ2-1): EAGVAQSPRYKIIEKRQSVAFWCNPISGHATLYWYQQILGQGPKLLIQFQNNGVVDDSQLPKDRFSAERLKGVDSTLKIQPAKLEDSAVYLCASSFVTGTSGRVNYNEQFFGPGTRLTVL.

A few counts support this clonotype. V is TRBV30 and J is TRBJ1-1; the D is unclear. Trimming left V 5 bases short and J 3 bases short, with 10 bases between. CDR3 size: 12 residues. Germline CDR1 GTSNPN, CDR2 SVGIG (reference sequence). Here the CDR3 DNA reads TGTGCCTGGGGGAGACTTGACACTGAAGCTTTCTTT. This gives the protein CAWGRLDTEAFF.

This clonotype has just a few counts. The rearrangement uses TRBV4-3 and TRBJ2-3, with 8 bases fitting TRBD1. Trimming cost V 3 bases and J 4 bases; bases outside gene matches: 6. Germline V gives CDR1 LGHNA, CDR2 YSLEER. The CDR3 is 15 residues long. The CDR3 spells CASSHLDREADTQYF. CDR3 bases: TGCGCCAGCAGCCACCTGGACAGGGAGGCAGATACGCAGTATTTT.

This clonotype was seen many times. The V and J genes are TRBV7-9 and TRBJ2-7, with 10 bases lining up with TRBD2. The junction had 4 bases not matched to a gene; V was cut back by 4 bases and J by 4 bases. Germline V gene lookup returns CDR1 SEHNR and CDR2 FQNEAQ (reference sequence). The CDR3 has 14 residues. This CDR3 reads CASSSPGLAYEQYF. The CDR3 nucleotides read TGTGCCAGCAGCTCCCCGGGACTAGCGTACGAGCAGTACTTC.